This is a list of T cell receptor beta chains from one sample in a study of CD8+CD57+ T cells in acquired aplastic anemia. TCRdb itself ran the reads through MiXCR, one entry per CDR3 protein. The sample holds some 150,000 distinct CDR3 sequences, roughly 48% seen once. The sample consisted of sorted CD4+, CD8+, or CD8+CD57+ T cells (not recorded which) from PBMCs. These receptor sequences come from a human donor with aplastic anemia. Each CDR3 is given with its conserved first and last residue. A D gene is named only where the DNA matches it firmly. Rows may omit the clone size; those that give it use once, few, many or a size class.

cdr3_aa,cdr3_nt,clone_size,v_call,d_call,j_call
CSAQDTFDQPQRF,TGCAGTGCTCAAGACACGTTCGATCAGCCCCAGCGTTTT,.,TRBV20-1,.,TRBJ1-5
CATGDRGTAETQYF,TGTGCCACCGGGGACAGGGGGACAGCGGAGACCCAGTACTTC,many,TRBV24-1,TRBD1,TRBJ2-5
CASTTGTSGGFWGETQYF,TGTGCCAGCACCACCGGGACTAGCGGGGGTTTCTGGGGAGAGACCCAGTACTTC,many,TRBV7-6,TRBD2,TRBJ2-5
CATSSEFSGTSYYEQYF,TGTGCCACCAGCAGTGAGTTTTCCGGGACTAGCTATTACGAGCAGTACTTC,.,TRBV15,TRBD2,TRBJ2-7
CASSPSPSGGRDTQYF,TGCGCCAGCAGCCCCTCTCCCAGCGGGGGGCGGGATACGCAGTATTTT,.,TRBV5-1,TRBD2,TRBJ2-3
CASSQGLAGSYEQYF,TGTGCCAGCAGCCAGGGACTAGCGGGGTCCTACGAGCAGTACTTC,many,TRBV11-2,TRBD2,TRBJ2-7
CASSTQGGYTF,TGTGCCAGCAGTACACAGGGTGGCTACACCTTC,many,TRBV6-5,.,TRBJ1-2
CASSLRGGGSSYNEQFF,TGTGCCAGCAGCTTAAGGGGCGGGGGGAGCTCCTACAATGAGCAGTTCTTC,many,TRBV7-6,TRBD2,TRBJ2-1
CASSVALVGTEAFF,TGTGCCAGCAGCGTAGCGCTGGTAGGTACTGAAGCTTTCTTT,many,TRBV9,.,TRBJ1-1
CASSIDGGSQGAYQETQYF,TGTGCCAGTAGTATAGACGGCGGTAGTCAGGGGGCCTACCAAGAGACCCAGTACTTC,.,TRBV19,TRBD1,TRBJ2-5
CAISLTGGREAFF,TGTGCCATCAGTTTGACAGGGGGCCGTGAAGCTTTCTTT,.,TRBV10-3,TRBD1,TRBJ1-1
CASSKDSYSGNTIYF,TGTGCCAGCAGCAAAGACAGCTACTCTGGAAACACCATATATTTT,.,TRBV2,.,TRBJ1-3
CASSFSGTPDTQYF,TGTGCCAGCAGCTTCAGCGGGACCCCAGATACGCAGTATTTT,.,TRBV5-6,TRBD2,TRBJ2-3
CASRPLMNTEAFF,TGTGCCAGCAGACCCCTCATGAACACTGAAGCTTTCTTT,many,TRBV2,.,TRBJ1-1
CASSEYAENTEAFF,TGTGCCAGCAGTGAATATGCAGAGAACACTGAAGCTTTCTTT,.,TRBV25-1,.,TRBJ1-1
CASRGQGVPGELFF,TGTGCCAGCAGGGGACAGGGAGTTCCCGGGGAGCTGTTTTTT,.,TRBV2,TRBD1,TRBJ2-2
CASSPGGGRWGYTF,TGTGCCAGCAGCCCCGGGGGGGGGCGGTGGGGCTACACCTTC,.,TRBV7-2,.,TRBJ1-2
CATSRPRADSPLHF,TGTGCCACCAGCAGACCTCGCGCGGATTCACCCCTCCACTTT,few,TRBV15,.,TRBJ1-6
CASSLDQGLGEKLFF,TGTGCCAGCAGCTTAGATCAGGGTTTGGGTGAAAAACTGTTTTTT,.,TRBV11-3,.,TRBJ1-4
CASSDSGTFYGYTF,TGTGCCAGCAGTGATTCGGGGACCTTCTATGGCTACACCTTC,once,TRBV2,.,TRBJ1-2
CSAVRQGDNSPLHF,TGCAGTGCTGTTCGACAGGGTGACAATTCACCCCTCCACTTT,many,TRBV20-1,TRBD1,TRBJ1-6
CASSNAGFDLTEAFF,TGTGCCAGTAGTAACGCAGGGTTTGATTTAACTGAAGCTTTCTTT,.,TRBV19,.,TRBJ1-1
CASSLGRRGNTIYF,TGTGCCAGCAGCTTGGGTCGGCGGGGAAACACCATATATTTT,once,TRBV7-7,.,TRBJ1-3
CASSELAGGRSYEQYF,TGCGCCAGCAGTGAGCTAGCGGGGGGCCGGTCCTACGAGCAGTACTTC,.,TRBV10-2,TRBD2,TRBJ2-7
CASIKTAWGPSSEQYF,TGTGCCAGCATCAAAACCGCCTGGGGCCCCTCTAGTGAGCAGTACTTC,many,TRBV5-6,.,TRBJ2-7
CASRATRARGTDTQYF,TGTGCCAGCAGGGCCACTAGGGCGCGGGGCACAGATACGCAGTATTTT,many,TRBV5-5,.,TRBJ2-3
CSAATNEKLFF,TGCAGCGCTGCAACTAATGAAAAACTGTTTTTT,.,TRBV20-1,.,TRBJ1-4
CATSDTVSGSSWNEQFF,TGTGCCACCAGTGATACCGTTAGCGGGAGTTCATGGAATGAGCAGTTCTTC,.,TRBV24-1,TRBD2,TRBJ2-1
CASSEGDYTDTQYF,TGTGCCAGCAGTGAGGGGGATTACACAGATACGCAGTATTTT,many,TRBV2,.,TRBJ2-3
CASSERSYQPQHF,TGTGCCAGCAGTGAAAGGAGTTATCAGCCCCAGCATTTT,many,TRBV2,.,TRBJ1-5
CASSYSGTSGRTDTQYF,TGTGCCAGCAGTTATAGTGGGACTAGCGGTCGCACAGATACGCAGTATTTT,few,TRBV6-2/TRBV6-3,TRBD2,TRBJ2-3
CASSPIDRAGYGYTF,TGTGCCAGCAGCCCTATAGACAGGGCCGGCTATGGCTACACCTTC,many,TRBV7-9,TRBD1,TRBJ1-2
CSVVTTGPNTGELFF,TGCAGCGTAGTAACGACAGGACCCAACACCGGGGAGCTGTTTTTT,many,TRBV29-1,.,TRBJ2-2